This T cell receptor beta chain was recorded in a study of cytotoxic CD8 clonotypes in ibrutinib-treated CLL (TCRdb year 2021). As for the study more broadly: The cohort was composed of ten to eleven relapsed/refractory and about 15 treatment-naive patients; IGHV unmutated status was identified in around 17 patients. Every remission and progressive disease sample was obtained while ibrutinib was still being received by the patients. Cryopreserved peripheral blood mononuclear cells were obtained before treatment, at response, and at either sustained remission or disease progression. The response samples were drawn at a median of approximately 11 months into treatment, with a range of roughly 6 to 36 months. Of the 85 to 90 participants in the trial, 26 had longitudinal samples available. An average of about 250,000 productive templates and 94,082 productive rearrangements was obtained per sample. Responses were partial in roughly 25 patients and complete in 2; after median approximately 69 months follow-up, around 14 stayed in remission and approximately 12 progressed. The research as a whole found: At baseline, clonality was higher than in age-matched healthy donors and showed a strong correlation with circulating CD8+ T-cell counts. An increase in clonality was observed at ibrutinib response, with clonality remaining stable during sustained remission and falling back toward baseline at progression. Public clonotypes were rare and either shrank or stayed stable during treatment, and the rise in clonality at ibrutinib response reflected expansion of private clonotypes. Lymph node repertoires were not examined, and the timing of sampling was not matched between patients in sustained remission and those whose disease progressed.

This specimen's time point label, interpreted: 12 months on ibrutinib. For TCR beta library preparation, roughly 2 micrograms of genomic DNA were isolated from cryopreserved PBMCs. Longitudinal blood samples from CLL patients on ibrutinib monotherapy underwent high-throughput TCR beta sequencing. The patients were enrolled in a single-center, open-label phase 2 trial of ibrutinib monotherapy. Worth noting for this clone: The antigen this receptor binds is unknown. It has no much larger one-base neighbor in the sample; base qualities were not kept. This CDR3 is also generated by other DNA sequences in the sample.

On a MiSeq, deep resolution sequencing aimed for a depth between 1 in 1 million and 1 in 200,000 T cells, with each clonotype covered around 10x on average. TCR beta libraries were generated with the immunoSEQ hsTCRB Kit. The study's processing was this. Data were analyzed with ImmunoSEQ Data Assistant and ImmunoSEQ Analyzer, with V, D and J genes assigned per IMGT definitions. Clonality, which ranges from 0 to 1, was calculated by subtracting the normalized Shannon entropy of productive rearrangement frequencies from one. Only overrepresented clonotypes making up at least 0.05% of the repertoire of each patient were included in the public clonotype analysis. Thirteen age-matched healthy donor repertoires from immuneACCESS were used as controls for clonality. As stored in TCRdb, this immuneACCESS dataset retains in-frame rearrangements with V and J assigned. A fraction of the clones does not appear; measured against another copy, unresolved V genes explain less than half of the discrepancy, and the remainder lacks a known reason. V, J and clone size derive from that table, while D and trimming were established from the DNA sequence. The sample includes roughly 200,000 clones, with roughly 77% observed a single time. The ten largest clones represent roughly 5.9% of the sample.

Counted from cysteine to phenylalanine, this CDR3 has 14 amino acids. The CDR3 DNA has 42 bases and is translated from base 1. CDR1 and CDR2 (MNHNS, SASEGT) derive from the germline V gene. Trimming takes 4 bases from V and 1 base from J, and the germline ends sit 5 bases apart. The rearrangement combines TRBV6-1 with TRBJ2-6, with the D gene uncertain. The sequenced sample was PBMCs, obtained after 12 months of ibrutinib treatment. The TCR was taken from a human donor with chronic lymphocytic leukemia. The CDR3 sequence is CASSVSSGANVLTF. The nucleotide sequence reads as follows: TGTGCCAGCAGTGTGTCATCTGGGGCCAACGTCCTGACTTTC.